Listed below are T cell receptor beta chains from one sample, sequenced in a study of beta chain features in type 1 diabetes. Clones were sequenced by immunoSEQ multiplex PCR, and TCRdb holds only the in-frame ones, with some missing. The table has 150,000 to 170,000 clones, approximately 10% seen once. What was sequenced was central memory CD4+ T cells from blood. These receptors all stem from a man aged 25 to 45 with type 1 diabetes. The CDR3 runs from the conserved cysteine through the conserved F or W. Each record gives: CDR3 protein, V gene, J gene.

CASSFDRPSSGNTIYF,TRBV5-1,TRBJ1-3
CASSLVSGGIDNEQFF,TRBV5-4,TRBJ2-1
CSVDSGSGNTIYF,TRBV29-1,TRBJ1-3
CASSLQSGSGETQYF,TRBV4-2,TRBJ2-5
CATSRVDREPYGYTF,TRBV15,TRBJ1-2
CASNQIAGGYNTGELFF,TRBV5-1,TRBJ2-2
CATSRGGQIGNTIYF,TRBV15,TRBJ1-3
CASSENRGYGYTF,TRBV6-5,TRBJ1-2
CASSFDRPGELFF,TRBV7-9,TRBJ2-2
CASSERLAGTSSTDTQYF,TRBV9,TRBJ2-3
CASSQDQGSYGYTF,TRBV4-3,TRBJ1-2
CSVGIGRETQYF,TRBV29-1,TRBJ2-5
CASWGGPDTGELFF,TRBV28,TRBJ2-2
CASSVATGKYQETQYF,TRBV9,TRBJ2-5
CASSRTSLETQYF,TRBV11-2,TRBJ2-5
CASSLDRREQFF,TRBV11-3,TRBJ2-1
CASSSHYIPYEQYF,TRBV28,TRBJ2-7
CASRAGAYNEQFF,TRBV7-2,TRBJ2-1
CASRPDGAGAKNIQYF,TRBV28,TRBJ2-4
CASSLDPGTGNNEQFF,TRBV5-1,TRBJ2-1
CASTPDRMNTEAFF,TRBV5-1,TRBJ1-1
CASSPRHLATQYF,TRBV18,TRBJ2-5
CASSPTGISYEQYF,TRBV7-2,TRBJ2-7
CASSRGQGGTTEAFF,TRBV5-1,TRBJ1-1
CASSYPAKTGSEQFF,TRBV6-6,TRBJ2-1
CASSQAGTGDGEQYF,TRBV4-2,TRBJ2-7
CASSYDTLSNQPQHF,TRBV6-6,TRBJ1-5
CASSPIGGGTEAFF,TRBV18,TRBJ1-1
CASSLGGTSGRGLGEQFF,TRBV5-4,TRBJ2-1
CASSRDSNDEAFF,TRBV5-1,TRBJ1-1
CASSLERGRAYGYTF,TRBV7-9,TRBJ1-2
CASSRRGGEQFF,TRBV7-2,TRBJ2-1
CASSPPAGAAYEQYF,TRBV18,TRBJ2-7
CASSSPDMPEAFF,TRBV6-5,TRBJ1-1
CASLPHRDAYEQYF,TRBV28,TRBJ2-7
CATSRDTRDEQFF,TRBV15,TRBJ2-1
CASSSSYPLGHEQYF,TRBV7-2,TRBJ2-7
CASSDGGLGNTGELFF,TRBV9,TRBJ2-2
CASSLDGAGANVLTF,TRBV5-1,TRBJ2-6
CASSLEAGRVSQYF,TRBV5-5,TRBJ2-3
CASSLDAGTSGRASKFF,TRBV7-9,TRBJ2-1
CASSLDGGTAPGELFF,TRBV11-3,TRBJ2-2
CASSQEPGDPSGELFF,TRBV4-3,TRBJ2-2
CASSPRGSYEQYF,TRBV18,TRBJ2-7
CASSERTSGSGGTQYF,TRBV6-1,TRBJ2-3
CASSPLTSGTTEQFF,TRBV5-1,TRBJ2-1
CASSSGGADTQYF,TRBV5-1,TRBJ2-3
CASSRELAAYNEQFF,TRBV11-2,TRBJ2-1
CASSSLAGGGNIQYF,TRBV14,TRBJ2-4
CAGSGRAGANVLTF,TRBV7-9,TRBJ2-6